This T cell receptor (beta chain) was obtained from a study of identical twins. CDR1 and CDR2 (germline): DFQATT, SNEGSKA (reference sequence). The CDR3 length is 13 residues. With 1 base removed from V and 0 bases from J, the gap between germline ends came to 7 bases. This clonotype has just a few counts. Each CDR3 protein gets one entry after TCRdb re-called the 5' RACE reads with MiXCR. The sample has some 560,000 distinct CDR3 sequences; approximately 9.6% are singletons. The sample was also reused in another study, on yellow fever vaccine responses in identical twins.

Specimen: PBMCs. The chain has TRBV20-1 and TRBJ2-7; D not resolved. This TCR was sampled from a woman aged 18-30 years in good health. CDR3 nucleotides: TGCAGTGCTAGAGTTCCAGTCTCCTACGAGCAGTACTTC. Protein: CSARVPVSYEQYF.